The clone carrying this T cell receptor (beta chain) was picked up a small number of times. The antigen is unknown. With constant-segment primers, 5'RACE yielded cDNA libraries of TCR alpha and TCR beta that carried sample barcodes and UMIs. Each CDR3 protein is one row after TCRdb ran MiXCR on the 5' RACE reads. The table shows 250,000 or so distinct CDR3 sequences, with approximately 9% occurring only once. Trimming stripped 5 bases from V and 0 bases from J, with 11 bases between. Germline-derived CDR1 and CDR2 are MNHEY and SVGAGI. The CDR3 loop spans 15 amino acids. The data are from a study of T-cell memory formation after mild COVID-19. Study-level information: Most TCR clusters belonged to a single donor.

Whole-study results and caveats: Clones from the second wave (peaking day 37) had unconfirmed SARS-CoV-2 specificity. Largely, contracting CD4+ clones fell within CM and EM, and contracting CD8+ clones within EMRA.

The chain joins TRBV6-5 to TRBJ2-1, with D perhaps matching TRBD1 (6 bases). The TCR originated in a man in his late teens or twenties who had mild COVID-19 (a few samples of this study predate the infection). Cell type and time point are not known. Sequencing used PBMCs or a T cell subset sorted from them (not recorded which). The CDR3 is CASSVNRASYNEQFF. The CDR3 DNA is TGTGCCAGCAGTGTTAACAGGGCCTCCTACAATGAGCAGTTCTTC.